A single sample gave rise to the 19 T cell receptor beta chains below, sequenced in a study of blood T cell repertoires in COVID-19. TCRdb keeps only in-frame clones here, not all; method: immunoSEQ multiplex PCR. The sample holds approximately 210,000 clones, around three quarters seen once. Sequencing was done on a sample of PBMCs or T cells enriched from blood (not recorded which). The origin of the receptors is a woman aged 45-59 years with acute COVID-19.

The chain employs TRBV6-5 and TRBJ1-3, with 9 bases fitting TRBD1. Germline V gene sequence: CDR1 MNHEY, CDR2 SVGAGI. The CDR3 is made up of 14 amino acids. V shed 6 bases and J 2 bases; nucleotides not matched to a gene: 2. The CDR3 DNA sequence: TGTGCCAGCAGGAGACAGGGGGCTGGAAACACCATATATTTT. Protein product: CASRRQGAGNTIYF.

J is TRBJ1-3 and V is TRBV4-3; TRBD1 matches at 8 bases. The CDR3 is 14 residues long. CDR1 and CDR2 from the germline V gene are LGHNA and YSLEER. With V trimmed by 2 bases and J by 8 bases, 5 bases remained unmatched. CDR3 DNA sequence: TGCGCCAGCAGCCAACCGGGACAGGTCGACACCATATATTTT. Translated: CASSQPGQVDTIYF.

The V and J genes are TRBV30 and TRBJ1-2; possibly TRBD1 for D (6 bases). V was pared by 8 bases and J by 4 bases, with 17 bases between. Per the germline V gene, CDR1 is GTSNPN and CDR2 is SVGIG (reference sequence). The CDR3 has 13 residues. The CDR3 sequence: CALRSPGVYGYTF. CDR3 sequence (DNA): TGTGCCCTCCGAAGTCCAGGGGTCTATGGCTACACCTTC.

This clone was counted only a few times. The chain couples TRBV12-3 or TRBV12-4 to TRBJ1-2; D possibly corresponds to TRBD1 (6 bases). The CDR3 length is 12 residues. Trimming shortened V by 5 bases and J by 8 bases, and 12 bases separated the two germline ends. The CDR3 bases are TGTGCCAGCAGTACAGGGTTCGACGGCTACACCTTC. It yields the protein CASSTGFDGYTF.

The genes are TRBV6-4 and TRBJ2-1; a weak D match, TRBD1 (8 bases). With 4 bases removed from V and 5 bases from J, the gap between germline ends came to 15 bases. This CDR3 region has 15 residues. Germline assignment: CDR1 MRHNA and CDR2 SNTAGT. CDR3 amino acids: CASSVRTGRDNEQFF. The CDR3 nucleotides read TGTGCCAGCAGTGTCCGGACAGGGAGGGACAATGAGCAGTTCTTC.

This clone appeared once. The V gene is TRBV5-1, the J gene TRBJ1-2; the match to TRBD1 covers 9 bases. The CDR3 is made up of 16 amino acids. The V gene end was trimmed by 3 bases and the J gene end by 0 bases; junction bases not matched to a gene: 6. Germline V gene sequence: CDR1 SGHRS, CDR2 YFSETQ. The CDR3 sequence: CASSSGTGTTNYGYTF. The CDR3 DNA follows: TGCGCCAGCAGCTCAGGGACAGGGACAACTAACTATGGCTACACCTTC.

The V and J genes are TRBV19 and TRBJ2-3; D may be TRBD2 (5 bases). CDR3 length: 17 amino acids. V was pared by 7 bases and J by 1 base, with 21 bases between. The germline V gene has CDR1 LNHDA and CDR2 SQIVND (reference sequence). This CDR3 is CASKNNFWEIGTDTQYF. The CDR3 DNA reads TGTGCCAGTAAGAATAATTTTTGGGAGATTGGCACAGATACGCAGTATTTT. The variable domain in full, completed from reference TRBV19 and TRBJ2-3, reads DGGITQSPKYLFRKEGQNVTLSCEQNLNHDAMYWYRQDPGQGLRLIYYSQIVNDFQKGDIAEGYSVSREKKESFPLTVTSAQKNPTAFYLCASKNNFWEIGTDTQYFGPGTRLTVL.

This rearrangement joins TRBV7-9 to TRBJ2-5, with no clear D. V lost 0 bases, J lost 0 bases, and 8 bases lay in between. From germline, CDR1 is SEHNR and CDR2 FQNEAQ (reference sequence). The CDR3 contains 15 residues. As DNA, the CDR3 is TGTGCCAGCAGCTTAGCTGGGCAGTACCAAGAGACCCAGTACTTC. Encoded protein: CASSLAGQYQETQYF.

The V and J genes are TRBV28 and TRBJ2-7; D is possibly TRBD2 (5 bases). From germline, CDR1 is MDHEN and CDR2 SYDVKM. The CDR3 extends over 15 amino acids. Trimming stripped 5 bases from V and 0 bases from J, with 14 bases between. CDR3 in amino acids: CASSEGGTSSYEQYV. DNA of the CDR3: TGTGCCAGCAGTGAAGGCGGTACTAGCTCCTACGAGCAGTACGTC.

The chain has TRBV29-1 and TRBJ1-4; maybe TRBD1 (5 bases). Germline assignment: CDR1 SQVTM and CDR2 ANQGSEA. The V and J ends lost 4 bases and 1 base respectively, with 7 bases between them. The CDR3 has 13 amino acids. CDR3 residues: CSVGTQTNEKLFF. As DNA, the CDR3 is TGCAGCGTTGGGACACAAACTAATGAAAAACTGTTTTTT.

V is TRBV7-2 and J is TRBJ1-5; D is uncertain. CDR1 is SGHTA, CDR2 FQGNSA, per germline. The ends were cut back, 2 bases at V and 1 base at J, with 18 bases in the middle. The CDR3 sequence is 18 residues long. The CDR3 DNA reads as TGTGCCAGCAGCTTATTCTATTCGGGAGTAGACAGCAATCAGCCCCAGCATTTT. Translated, it gives CASSLFYSGVDSNQPQHF.

The genes are TRBV7-9 and TRBJ2-3; the D is unclear. There are 17 residues in the CDR3. V was cut by 4 bases and J by 0 bases, with 17 bases left in between. Germline CDR1 SEHNR, CDR2 FQNEAQ (reference sequence). CDR3: CASSSIVTRPSTDTQYF. DNA for the CDR3: TGTGCCAGCAGCTCCATCGTAACACGCCCTAGCACAGATACGCAGTATTTT.

The chain joins TRBV7-6 to TRBJ2-1, with TRBD1 identical over 7 bases. The ends lost 5 bases at V and 5 bases at J; junction bases unmatched: 3. The CDR3 is made up of 13 amino acids. From germline, CDR1 is SGHVS and CDR2 FNYEAQ. This chain's CDR3 is CASSRGQNNEQFF. The CDR3 DNA reads as TGTGCCAGCAGCAGGGGACAGAACAATGAGCAGTTCTTC.

Only a few counts were recorded for this clone. This chain joins TRBV27 and TRBJ1-1, with D perhaps TRBD1 (6 bases). The CDR3 is 14 amino acids. The germline V gene has CDR1 MNHEY and CDR2 SMNVEV (reference sequence). V was pared by 6 bases and J by 1 base, with 12 bases between. The DNA of the CDR3 is TGTGCCAGCAGAGGACAGCCCTCGAACACTGAAGCTTTCTTT. It translates to CASRGQPSNTEAFF.

The rearrangement uses TRBV6-5 and TRBJ2-5, with TRBD1 identical over 7 bases. V lost 6 bases to trimming and J lost 2 bases; unmatched junction nucleotides: 9. The CDR3 consists of 15 residues. Germline V gene sequence: CDR1 MNHEY, CDR2 SVGAGI. CDR3 nucleotides: TGTGCCAGCAGCCCAGGACAGGTCGGACAAGAGACCCAGTACTTC. It yields the protein CASSPGQVGQETQYF.

On this clone: Mismatch with germline at one junction end may stem from a read error. This rearrangement joins TRBV7-7 to TRBJ2-1; 7 bases agree with TRBD2. Germline V gene sequence: CDR1 SSHAT, CDR2 FNYEAQ (reference sequence). The CDR3 loop spans 16 amino acids. The CDR3 sequence: CASSLRAGSSYNEQFF. The CDR3, as DNA: TGTGCTAGCAGCTTAAGAGCGGGAAGCTCCTACAATGAGCAGTTCTTC.

V and J are TRBV5-1 and TRBJ1-2, with 12 bases lining up with TRBD1. This CDR3 is 18 amino acids long. In germline, CDR1 is SGHRS, CDR2 YFSETQ. V lost 0 bases, J lost 0 bases, and 6 bases stayed unmatched. CDR3 residues: CASSLDRDRGLPNYGYTF. The CDR3 nucleotides read TGCGCCAGCAGCTTGGATAGGGACAGGGGGCTTCCTAACTATGGCTACACCTTC.

V is TRBV6-1 and J is TRBJ1-4; TRBD1 is a possible D gene (5 bases). The CDR3 length is 17 residues. Germline lookup yields CDR1 MNHNS and CDR2 SASEGT. V lost 2 bases and J lost 10, with 23 bases in between. The CDR3, as DNA: TGTGCCAGCAGTGAACCTGCAGGGTCCAAAGTTAGTCGAAAACTGTTTTTT. It codes for CASSEPAGSKVSRKLFF.

This sequence joins TRBV5-4 and TRBJ2-3, with 8 positions matching TRBD1. There are 14 residues in the CDR3. Germline lookup yields CDR1 SGHNT and CDR2 YYREEE (reference sequence). V gave up 5 bases and J gave up 1 base; unmatched junction bases: 3. In DNA, the CDR3 is TGTGCCAGCAGGTTGACAGGGGGCACAGATACGCAGTATTTT. Encoded protein: CASRLTGGTDTQYF.